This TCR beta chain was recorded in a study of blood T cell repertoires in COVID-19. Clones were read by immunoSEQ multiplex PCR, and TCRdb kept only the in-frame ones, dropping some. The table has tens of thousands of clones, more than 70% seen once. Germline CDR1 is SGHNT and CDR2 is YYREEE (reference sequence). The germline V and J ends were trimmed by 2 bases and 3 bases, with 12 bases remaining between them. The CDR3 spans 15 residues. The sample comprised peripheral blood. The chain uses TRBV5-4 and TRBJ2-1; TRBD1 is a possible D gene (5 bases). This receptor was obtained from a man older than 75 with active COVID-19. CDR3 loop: CASSLRQLLYNEQFF. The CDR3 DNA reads TGTGCCAGCAGCTTACGACAGCTACTCTACAATGAGCAGTTCTTC.